This is a list of T cell receptor beta chains from one sample in a study of blood T cell repertoires in COVID-19. Sequencing used immunoSEQ multiplex PCR; TCRdb keeps in-frame clones, though not all of them. The table includes about 220,000 clones, roughly 88% detected once. The specimen sequenced was PBMCs or T cells enriched from blood (not recorded which). These TCRs come from a woman between 40 and 50 years old with acute COVID-19. The CDR3 runs from the conserved cysteine through the conserved F or W. D genes are given only for firm matches. The size of a clone is reported for some rows only, either as once, few or many, or as a class for expanded clones.

J gene	V gene	clone size	D gene	CDR3 protein	CDR3 DNA
TRBJ2-3	TRBV5-4	-	TRBD2	CASSATGGGEGDTQYF	TGTGCCAGCAGCGCCACCGGCGGGGGGGAGGGAGATACGCAGTATTTT
TRBJ2-1	TRBV5-1	-	-	CASSFSINEQFF	TGCGCCAGCAGCTTCAGTATCAATGAGCAGTTCTTC
TRBJ2-7	TRBV28	-	TRBD1	CASSYTTGGGYEQYF	TGTGCCAGCAGTTATACTACAGGGGGCGGCTACGAGCAGTACTTC
TRBJ2-1	TRBV30	-	TRBD1	CAWNDRGPEQFF	TGTGCCTGGAATGACAGGGGCCCTGAGCAGTTCTTC
TRBJ2-3	TRBV5-5	-	TRBD2	CASSRGGTDTQYF	TGTGCCAGCAGCCGGGGGGGCACAGATACGCAGTATTTT
TRBJ1-1	TRBV5-1	-	TRBD1	CASSFHGQGFTEAFF	TGCGCCAGCAGCTTCCACGGACAGGGGTTCACTGAAGCTTTCTTT
TRBJ1-1	TRBV28	-	-	CASSLAGGVNTEAFF	TGTGCCAGCAGTTTAGCGGGGGGGGTCAACACTGAAGCTTTCTTT
TRBJ1-5	TRBV2	-	-	CASSDRGSNQPQHF	TGTGCCAGCAGTGATAGGGGCAGCAATCAGCCCCAGCATTTT
TRBJ2-3	TRBV27	-	-	CASSSHLGAESTDTQYF	TGTGCCAGCAGTTCGCACCTGGGGGCGGAGAGCACAGATACGCAGTATTTT
TRBJ1-5	TRBV6-5	-	-	CASTRTQYSNQPQHF	TGTGCCAGCACAAGGACACAATATAGCAATCAGCCCCAGCATTTT
TRBJ1-4	TRBV29-1	-	-	CSVGRDEKLFF	TGCAGCGTTGGGCGGGATGAAAAACTGTTTTTT
TRBJ2-3	TRBV5-1	-	TRBD2	CASSLGSTSSTDTQYF	TGCGCCAGCAGCTTGGGGTCGACTAGCAGCACAGATACGCAGTATTTT
TRBJ2-2	TRBV5-6	-	-	CASSSGGAGLNTGELFF	TGTGCCAGCAGCTCCGGAGGTGCGGGCCTGAACACCGGGGAGCTGTTTTTT
TRBJ1-1	TRBV21-1	-	-	CASSYPRTGHTEAFF	TGTGCCAGCAGTTACCCTCGGACAGGTCACACTGAAGCTTTCTTT
TRBJ2-5	TRBV3-1/TRBV3-2	-	TRBD2	CASSQGTSGQETQYF	TGTGCCAGCAGCCAAGGGACTAGCGGACAAGAGACCCAGTACTTC
TRBJ2-7	TRBV7-9	-	-	CASSLGEGFSDEQYF	TGTGCCAGCAGCTTAGGTGAGGGTTTCTCCGACGAGCAGTACTTC
TRBJ1-1	TRBV11-1	-	-	CASSLPQGFGTEAFF	TGTGCCAGCAGCCTCCCGCAGGGGTTCGGTACTGAAGCTTTCTTT
TRBJ2-1	TRBV5-1	-	TRBD1	CASSPRPDRDFYEQFF	TGCGCCAGCAGCCCGCGGCCGGACAGGGACTTTTATGAGCAGTTCTTC
TRBJ1-6	TRBV7-9	-	-	CASSSTSGGAYNSPLHF	TGTGCCAGCAGCTCTACTTCGGGGGGTGCTTATAATTCACCCCTCCACTTT
TRBJ1-1	TRBV30	-	-	CAWSTPSPKVGEAFF	TGTGCCTGGAGTACCCCGTCGCCTAAAGTCGGTGAAGCTTTCTTT
TRBJ1-2	TRBV7-2	-	-	CASSSPGRVAYGYTF	TGTGCCAGCAGCTCCCCGGGCAGGGTCGCCTATGGCTACACCTTC
TRBJ1-2	TRBV11-2	-	-	CASSLAALGTSYGYTF	TGTGCCAGCAGCTTGGCGGCCCTCGGGACAAGCTATGGCTACACCTTC
TRBJ1-5	TRBV6-5	once	-	CASSAFSSNQPQHF	TGTGCCAGCAGCGCGTTTAGTAGCAATCAGCCCCAGCATTTT
TRBJ1-1	TRBV4-3	-	-	CASSQDRGFGTEAFF	TGCGCCAGCAGCCAAGATAGGGGATTTGGGACTGAAGCTTTCTTT
TRBJ2-1	TRBV11-3	-	-	CASSWTGVPYNEQFF	TGTGCCAGCAGCTGGACGGGGGTACCCTACAATGAGCAGTTCTTC
TRBJ2-3	TRBV11-2	-	-	CASTSRRRADTQYF	TGTGCCAGCACCTCCCGGAGACGGGCAGATACGCAGTATTTT
TRBJ2-2	TRBV18	once	-	CASSPSRGGTGELFF	TGTGCCAGCTCACCCAGCCGGGGAGGCACCGGGGAGCTGTTTTTT
TRBJ1-1	TRBV18	once	-	CASSHPAGERAEAFF	TGTGCCAGCTCCCACCCCGCCGGTGAGAGGGCTGAAGCTTTCTTT
TRBJ2-3	TRBV19	-	TRBD1	CASSISQGTRSTDTQYF	TGTGCCAGTAGTATATCACAGGGGACACGTTCGACAGATACGCAGTATTTT
TRBJ1-1	TRBV12-3/TRBV12-4	-	-	CASNSGLNTEAFF	TGTGCCAGCAATTCAGGGTTGAACACTGAAGCTTTCTTT
TRBJ1-2	TRBV5-4	-	TRBD1	CASSFVHRGLEGYTF	TGTGCCAGCAGCTTCGTACACAGGGGGCTGGAAGGCTACACCTTC
TRBJ1-5	TRBV19	-	TRBD1	CASRSSTGRQPQHF	TGTGCCAGTCGGTCGTCGACAGGGAGACAGCCCCAGCATTTT
TRBJ1-6	TRBV14	-	TRBD1	CASSDRGRGVDSPLHF	TGTGCCAGCAGCGACAGGGGGCGCGGGGTCGATTCACCCCTCCACTTT
TRBJ2-5	TRBV19	few	TRBD1	CASSKTGAQETQYF	TGTGCCAGTAGTAAGACAGGGGCCCAAGAGACCCAGTACTTC
TRBJ2-7	TRBV28	-	TRBD1	CASTTGTGGGRYEQYF	TGTGCCAGCACGACCGGGACAGGGGGCGGAAGGTACGAGCAGTACTTC
TRBJ2-7	TRBV7-2	-	TRBD1	CASSLYGQGETYEQYF	TGTGCCAGCAGCTTATATGGACAGGGGGAGACCTACGAGCAGTACTTC
TRBJ1-2	TRBV30	-	-	CAWSVNSLYGYTF	TGTGCCTGGAGTGTAAACAGCCTCTATGGCTACACCTTC
TRBJ1-5	TRBV19	-	TRBD1	CASSSDRAQQPQHF	TGTGCCAGTAGTTCTGACAGGGCCCAGCAGCCCCAGCATTTT
TRBJ1-2	TRBV24-1	-	-	CATSDLLGYGYTF	TGTGCCACCAGTGATTTGCTCGGCTATGGCTACACCTTC
TRBJ1-1	TRBV19	-	-	CASSISSGSLPEAFF	TGTGCCAGTAGTATTTCATCAGGGTCCCTTCCTGAAGCTTTCTTT
TRBJ2-3	TRBV19	-	-	CASSIAVRDTQYF	TGTGCCAGTAGTATAGCAGTTCGAGATACGCAGTATTTT
TRBJ2-2	TRBV11-2	-	TRBD2	CASRQLARGGIQGTGELFF	TGTGCCAGCAGGCAGCTTGCGCGGGGGGGAATTCAGGGCACCGGGGAGCTGTTTTTT
TRBJ1-2	TRBV5-1	-	TRBD1	CASSYDRGYGYTF	TGCGCCAGCAGCTACGACAGGGGTTACGGCTACACCTTC
TRBJ1-2	TRBV5-1	-	-	CASSLEAAARGYGYTF	TGCGCCAGCAGCTTGGAGGCAGCGGCGCGGGGCTATGGCTACACCTTC
TRBJ2-5	TRBV4-3	-	TRBD2	CASSQDRGVAGEETQYF	TGCGCCAGCAGCCAAGATCGGGGAGTAGCGGGGGAAGAGACCCAGTACTTC
TRBJ2-3	TRBV3-1/TRBV3-2	-	TRBD2	CASSQSGLAGGLTDTQYF	TGTGCCAGCAGCCAATCGGGACTAGCGGGGGGGCTCACAGATACGCAGTATTTT
TRBJ1-2	TRBV13	few	-	CASSTSGDYGYTF	TGTGCCAGCAGCACGTCCGGGGACTATGGCTACACCTTC
TRBJ1-5	TRBV20-1	-	-	CSASTGVFNQPQHF	TGCAGTGCTAGTACCGGGGTATTCAATCAGCCCCAGCATTTT
TRBJ1-2	TRBV2	-	-	CASSERQVYGYTF	TGTGCCAGCAGTGAACGACAGGTCTATGGCTACACCTTC
TRBJ1-1	TRBV4-1	-	-	CASSQRRGTTHAEAFF	TGCGCCAGCAGCCAAAGGAGGGGCACAACTCACGCTGAAGCTTTCTTT
TRBJ1-4	TRBV7-8	-	-	CASSPRNEKLFF	TGTGCCAGCAGCCCCCGGAATGAAAAACTGTTTTTT
TRBJ1-2	TRBV10-2	-	-	CASSESLDTNYGYTF	TGCGCCAGCAGTGAGTCGTTGGACACCAACTATGGCTACACCTTC
TRBJ1-1	TRBV7-2	-	-	CASSLVFAHDMNTEAFF	TGTGCCAGCAGCTTAGTTTTCGCTCATGACATGAACACTGAAGCTTTCTTT
TRBJ2-5	TRBV5-1	-	TRBD2	CASSTGLAGGLETQYF	TGCGCCAGCAGCACCGGACTAGCGGGGGGGCTCGAGACCCAGTACTTC
TRBJ1-4	TRBV30	-	-	CAWRNGADEKLFF	TGTGCCTGGAGAAATGGGGCCGACGAAAAACTGTTTTTT
TRBJ1-1	TRBV19	-	TRBD1	CASSIRTGPAMNTEAFF	TGTGCCAGTAGTATTAGGACAGGACCCGCCATGAACACTGAAGCTTTCTTT
TRBJ2-1	TRBV6-5	once	TRBD2	CASRHLAGSYNEQFF	TGTGCCAGCAGACATCTAGCGGGAAGCTACAATGAGCAGTTCTTC
TRBJ2-2	TRBV28	once	-	CASSLTGEVGELFF	TGTGCCAGCAGCCTGACCGGGGAGGTCGGGGAGCTGTTTTTT
TRBJ1-5	TRBV19	-	-	CASSPRGASNQPQHF	TGTGCCAGTAGCCCCCGGGGGGCGAGCAATCAGCCCCAGCATTTT
TRBJ2-3	TRBV2	-	-	CASTVRTSTDTQYF	TGTGCCAGCACGGTCAGGACTAGCACAGATACGCAGTATTTT